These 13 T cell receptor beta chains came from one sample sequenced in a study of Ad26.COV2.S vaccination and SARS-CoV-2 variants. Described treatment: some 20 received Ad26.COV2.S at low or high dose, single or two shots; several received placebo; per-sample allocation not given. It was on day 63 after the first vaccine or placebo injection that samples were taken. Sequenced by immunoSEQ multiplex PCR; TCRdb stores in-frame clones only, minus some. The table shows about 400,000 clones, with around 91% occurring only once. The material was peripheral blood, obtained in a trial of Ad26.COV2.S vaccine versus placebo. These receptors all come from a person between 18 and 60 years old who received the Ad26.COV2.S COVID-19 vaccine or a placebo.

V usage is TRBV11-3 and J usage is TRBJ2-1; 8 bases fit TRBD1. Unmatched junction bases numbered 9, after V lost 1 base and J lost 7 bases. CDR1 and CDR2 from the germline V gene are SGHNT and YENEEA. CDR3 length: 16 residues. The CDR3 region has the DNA TGTGCCAGCAGCTTAGGGTTTGCTGACAGGGGAAATGAGCAGTTCTTC. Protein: CASSLGFADRGNEQFF.

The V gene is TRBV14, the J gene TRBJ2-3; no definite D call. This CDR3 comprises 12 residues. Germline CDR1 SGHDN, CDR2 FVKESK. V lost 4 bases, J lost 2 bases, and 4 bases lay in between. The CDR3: CASSPATDTQYF. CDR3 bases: TGTGCCAGCAGCCCGGCCACAGATACGCAGTATTTT.

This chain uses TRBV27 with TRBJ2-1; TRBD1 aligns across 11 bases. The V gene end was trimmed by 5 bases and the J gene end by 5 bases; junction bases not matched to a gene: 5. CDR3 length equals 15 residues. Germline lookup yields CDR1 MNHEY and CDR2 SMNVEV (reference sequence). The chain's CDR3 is CASSQGTGGNNEQFF. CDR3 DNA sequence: TGTGCCAGCAGTCAAGGGACAGGGGGGAACAATGAGCAGTTCTTC.

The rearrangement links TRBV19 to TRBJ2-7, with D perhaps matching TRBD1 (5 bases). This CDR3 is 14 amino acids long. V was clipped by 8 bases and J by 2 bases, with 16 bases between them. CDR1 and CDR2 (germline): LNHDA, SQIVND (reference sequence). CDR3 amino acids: CASGAQGLTYEQYF. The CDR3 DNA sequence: TGTGCCAGTGGAGCCCAGGGCCTAACCTACGAGCAGTACTTC.

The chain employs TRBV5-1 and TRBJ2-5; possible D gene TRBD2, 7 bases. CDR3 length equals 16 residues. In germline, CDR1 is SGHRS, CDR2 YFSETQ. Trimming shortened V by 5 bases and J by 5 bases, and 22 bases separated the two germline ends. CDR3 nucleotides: TGCGCCAGCAGACTGGGGGGGCCCATACCAACGGAGACCCAGTACTTC. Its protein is CASRLGGPIPTETQYF.

CDR3 protein: CATSSGREYNSPLHF. The DNA of the CDR3 is TGTGCCACCTCCTCTGGACGGGAGTATAATTCACCCCTCCACTTT. The rearrangement joins TRBV15 to TRBJ1-6; D remains unclear. Deletions cut 8 bases from V and 4 bases from J, with 15 bases between. The CDR3 has 15 residues. CDR1 and CDR2 from the germline V gene are LNHNV and YYDKDF (reference sequence). The full variable domain, with the rest looked up from reference TRBV15 and TRBJ1-6, is DAMVIQNPRYQVTQFGKPVTLSCSQTLNHNVMYWYQQKSSQAPKLLFHYYDKDFNNEADTPDNFQSRRPNTSFCFLDIRSPGLGDTAMYLCATSSGREYNSPLHFGNGTRLTVT.

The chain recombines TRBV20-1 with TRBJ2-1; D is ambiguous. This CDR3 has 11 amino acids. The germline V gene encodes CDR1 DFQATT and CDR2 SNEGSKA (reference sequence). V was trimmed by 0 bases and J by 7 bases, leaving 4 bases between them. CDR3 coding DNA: TGCAGTGCTAGAGAGAGGAATGAGCAGTTCTTC. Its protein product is CSARERNEQFF.

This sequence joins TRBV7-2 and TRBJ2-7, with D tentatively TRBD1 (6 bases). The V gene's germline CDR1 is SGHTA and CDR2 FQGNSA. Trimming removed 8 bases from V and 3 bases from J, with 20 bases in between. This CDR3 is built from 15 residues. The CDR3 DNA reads TGTGCCAGCCGCGCCTCAGGACCAGGGGTCTACGAGCAGTACTTC. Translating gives CASRASGPGVYEQYF.

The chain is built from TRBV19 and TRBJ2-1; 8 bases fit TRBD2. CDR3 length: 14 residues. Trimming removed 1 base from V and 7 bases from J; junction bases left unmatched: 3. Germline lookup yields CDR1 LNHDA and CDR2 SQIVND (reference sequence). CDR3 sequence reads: CASSIGREVNEQFF. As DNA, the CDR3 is TGTGCCAGTAGTATAGGGCGGGAGGTGAATGAGCAGTTCTTC.

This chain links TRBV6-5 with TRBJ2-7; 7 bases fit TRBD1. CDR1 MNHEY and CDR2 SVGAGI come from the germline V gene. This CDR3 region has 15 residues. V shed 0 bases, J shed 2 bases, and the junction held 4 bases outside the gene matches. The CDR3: CASSYSIQGPYEQYF. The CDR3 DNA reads TGTGCCAGCAGTTACTCGATACAGGGGCCCTACGAGCAGTACTTC.

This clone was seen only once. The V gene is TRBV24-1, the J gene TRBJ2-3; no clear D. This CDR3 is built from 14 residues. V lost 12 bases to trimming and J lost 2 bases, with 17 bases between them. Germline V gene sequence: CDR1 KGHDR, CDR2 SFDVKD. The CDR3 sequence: CAPSSSTYTDTQYF. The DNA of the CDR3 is TGTGCCCCCTCTTCTTCCACGTACACAGATACGCAGTATTTT.

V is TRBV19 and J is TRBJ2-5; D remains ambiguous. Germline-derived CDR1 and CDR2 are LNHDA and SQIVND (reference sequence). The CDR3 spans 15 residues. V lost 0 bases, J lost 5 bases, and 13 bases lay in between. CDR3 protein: CASSIDRIGSETQYF. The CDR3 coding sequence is TGTGCCAGTAGTATAGATCGGATAGGTTCGGAGACCCAGTACTTC. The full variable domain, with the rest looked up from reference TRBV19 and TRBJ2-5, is DGGITQSPKYLFRKEGQNVTLSCEQNLNHDAMYWYRQDPGQGLRLIYYSQIVNDFQKGDIAEGYSVSREKKESFPLTVTSAQKNPTAFYLCASSIDRIGSETQYFGPGTRLLVL.

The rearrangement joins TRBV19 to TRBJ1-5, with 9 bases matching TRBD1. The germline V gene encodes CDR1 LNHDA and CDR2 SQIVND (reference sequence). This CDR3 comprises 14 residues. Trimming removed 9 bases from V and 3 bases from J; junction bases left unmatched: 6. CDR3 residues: CASAGTGLNQPQHF. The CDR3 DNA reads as TGTGCCAGCGCCGGGACAGGGCTCAATCAGCCCCAGCATTTT.